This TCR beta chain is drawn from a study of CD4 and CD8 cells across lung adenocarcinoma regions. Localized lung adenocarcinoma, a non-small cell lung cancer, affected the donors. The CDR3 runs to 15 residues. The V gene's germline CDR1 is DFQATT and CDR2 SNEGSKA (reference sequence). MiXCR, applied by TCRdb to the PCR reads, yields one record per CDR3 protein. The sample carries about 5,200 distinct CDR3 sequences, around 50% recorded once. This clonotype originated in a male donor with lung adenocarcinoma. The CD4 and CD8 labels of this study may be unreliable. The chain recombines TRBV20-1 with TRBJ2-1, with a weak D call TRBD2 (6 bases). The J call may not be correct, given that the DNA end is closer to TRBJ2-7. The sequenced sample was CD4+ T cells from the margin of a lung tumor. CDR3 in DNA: TGCAGTGCTAGAGATGGGAAGGGACTTTCTTCCGAGCAGTACTTC. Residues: CSARDGKGLSSEQYF.